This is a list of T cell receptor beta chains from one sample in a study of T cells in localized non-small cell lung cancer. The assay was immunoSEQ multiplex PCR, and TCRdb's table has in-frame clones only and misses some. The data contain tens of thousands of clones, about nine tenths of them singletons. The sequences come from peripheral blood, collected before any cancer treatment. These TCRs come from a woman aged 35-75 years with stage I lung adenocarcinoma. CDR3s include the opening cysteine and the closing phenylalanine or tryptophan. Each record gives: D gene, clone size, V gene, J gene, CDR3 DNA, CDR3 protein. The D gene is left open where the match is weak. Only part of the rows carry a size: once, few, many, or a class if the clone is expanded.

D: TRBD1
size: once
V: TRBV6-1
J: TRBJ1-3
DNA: TGTGCCAGCAACCTAGAGGACAGGGCTGGAAACACCATATATTTT
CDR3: CASNLEDRAGNTIYF

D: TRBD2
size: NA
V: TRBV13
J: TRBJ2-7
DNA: TGTGCCAGCAGCTCCGGGACTAGCGGTTACGAGCAGTACTTC
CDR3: CASSSGTSGYEQYF

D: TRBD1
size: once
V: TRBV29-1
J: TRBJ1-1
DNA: TGCAGCGTTGAAGCCCAGGCAGGGGGAGCTTTCTTT
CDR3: CSVEAQAGGAFF

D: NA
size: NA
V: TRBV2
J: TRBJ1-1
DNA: TGTGCCAGCAGTGTTGTGGGGGGTGGCACTGAAGCTTTCTTT
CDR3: CASSVVGGGTEAFF

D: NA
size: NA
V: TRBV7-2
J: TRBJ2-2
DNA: TGTGCCAGCAGCTTAGGCCTTACTAACACCGGGGAGCTGTTTTTT
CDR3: CASSLGLTNTGELFF

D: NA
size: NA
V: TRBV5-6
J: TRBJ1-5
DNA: TGTGCCAGCAGCTTGAACACCGGGACACTAAGCAATCAGCCCCAGCATTTT
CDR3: CASSLNTGTLSNQPQHF

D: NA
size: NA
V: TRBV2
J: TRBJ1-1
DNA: TGTGCCAGCAGTGAAGAAGCGAACACTGAAGCTTTCTTT
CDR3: CASSEEANTEAFF

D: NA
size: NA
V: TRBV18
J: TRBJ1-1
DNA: TGTGCCAGCTCACTCCGGGGGCAGGGCACTGAAGCTTTCTTT
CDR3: CASSLRGQGTEAFF

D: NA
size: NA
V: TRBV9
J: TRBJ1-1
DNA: TGTGCCAGCGGACAGAATTCCAGGACTGAAGCTTTCTTT
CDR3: CASGQNSRTEAFF

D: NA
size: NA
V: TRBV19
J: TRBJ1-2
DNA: TGTGCCAGTAGTTCCCCCCGGGAGGGGGACTATGGCTACACCTTC
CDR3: CASSSPREGDYGYTF

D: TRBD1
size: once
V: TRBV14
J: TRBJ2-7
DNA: TGTGCCAGCAGCCCTCCAGGACAGGGGGTATACTACGAGCAGTACTTC
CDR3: CASSPPGQGVYYEQYF

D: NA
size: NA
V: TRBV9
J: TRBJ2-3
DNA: TGTGCCAGCAGCGTCGGGGGAAGCACAGATACGCAGTATTTT
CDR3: CASSVGGSTDTQYF

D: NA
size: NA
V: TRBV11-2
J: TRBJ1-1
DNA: TGTGCCAGCAGCTTTTCGTTGCGGGAAGCTTTCTTT
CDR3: CASSFSLREAFF

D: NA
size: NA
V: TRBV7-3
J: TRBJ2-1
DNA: TGTGCCAGCAGCTTGTTGGGGCCGACCAGCTCCTACAATGAGCAGTTCTTC
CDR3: CASSLLGPTSSYNEQFF

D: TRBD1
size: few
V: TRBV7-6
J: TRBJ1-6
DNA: TGTGCCAGCAGTTCCGGGACAGGGGATTCACCCCTCCACTTT
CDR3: CASSSGTGDSPLHF

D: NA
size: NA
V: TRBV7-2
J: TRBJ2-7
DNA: TGTGCCAGCGGCCTGCAGGGTGGGTACGAGCAGTACTTC
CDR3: CASGLQGGYEQYF

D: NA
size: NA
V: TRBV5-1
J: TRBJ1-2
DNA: TGCGCCAGCAGCTTGGACAGTGGGGGTGGCTATGGCTACACCTTC
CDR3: CASSLDSGGGYGYTF

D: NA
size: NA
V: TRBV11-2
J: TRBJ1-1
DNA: TGTGCCAGCAGCTTAGCTCCAAGTGCAGGAGAAGCTTTCTTT
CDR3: CASSLAPSAGEAFF

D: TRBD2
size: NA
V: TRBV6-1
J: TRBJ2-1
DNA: TGTGCCAGCAGTGTGGGACTAGCGGGAGGGGCTGCTGGGCAGTTCTTC
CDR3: CASSVGLAGGAAGQFF

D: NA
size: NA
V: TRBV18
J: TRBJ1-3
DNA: TGTGCCAGCTCACCCAGACAGGTCCGCGACTCTGGAAACACCATATATTTT
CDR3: CASSPRQVRDSGNTIYF

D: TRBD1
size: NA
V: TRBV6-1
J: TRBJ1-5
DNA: TGTGCCAGCAGTGAAGCGTACAGGGGTAAGCAGCCCCAGCATTTT
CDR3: CASSEAYRGKQPQHF

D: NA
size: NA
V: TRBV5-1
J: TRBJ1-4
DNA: TGCGCCAGCAGCTGCTATATATTT
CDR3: CASSCYIF

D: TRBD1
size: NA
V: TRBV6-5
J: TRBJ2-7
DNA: TGTGCCAGCAGTTCGACGGACAGGCCACGCTCCTACGAGCAGTACTTC
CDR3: CASSSTDRPRSYEQYF

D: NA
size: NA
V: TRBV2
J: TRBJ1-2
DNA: TGTGCCAGCAGTGTTCGGGACGACGCCGGCTACACCTTC
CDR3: CASSVRDDAGYTF

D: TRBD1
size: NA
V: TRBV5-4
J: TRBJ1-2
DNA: TGTGCCAGCAGCGGCGGACAGGATGGCTACACCTTC
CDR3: CASSGGQDGYTF

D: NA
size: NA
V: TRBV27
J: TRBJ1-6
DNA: TGTGCCAGCAGTTTCCTCGGGGCGTTAAATAATTCACCCCTCCACTTT
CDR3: CASSFLGALNNSPLHF

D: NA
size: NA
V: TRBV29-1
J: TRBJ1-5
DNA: TGCAGCGTTGTCGGACAGTCCAATCAGCCCCAGCATTTT
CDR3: CSVVGQSNQPQHF

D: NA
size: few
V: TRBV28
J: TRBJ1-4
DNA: TGTGCCAGCCGAGCAGCCGGCGGAATAGAAAAACTGTTTTTT
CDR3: CASRAAGGIEKLFF

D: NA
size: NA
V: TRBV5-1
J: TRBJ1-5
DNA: TGCGCCAGCAGCTCCTCGGGTAATAGCAATCAGCCCCAGCATTTT
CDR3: CASSSSGNSNQPQHF

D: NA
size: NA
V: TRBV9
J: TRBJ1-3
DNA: TGTGCCAGCAGCGTAGCCAGACAGAGCTCTGGAAACACCATATATTTT
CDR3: CASSVARQSSGNTIYF

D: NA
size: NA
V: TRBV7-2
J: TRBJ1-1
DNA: TGTGCCAGCAGGAACAAGCTTTGGGGCAGAGCTGAAGCTTTCTTT
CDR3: CASRNKLWGRAEAFF

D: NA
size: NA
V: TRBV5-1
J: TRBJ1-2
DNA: TGCGCCAGCAGCTTGGCTGTGCCGAACTATGGCTACACCTTC
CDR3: CASSLAVPNYGYTF

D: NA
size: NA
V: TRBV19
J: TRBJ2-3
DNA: TGTGCCAGTAGTATAAACGGATACACAGATACGCAGTATTTT
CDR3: CASSINGYTDTQYF

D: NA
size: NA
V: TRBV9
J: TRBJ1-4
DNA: TGTGCCAGCAGGAGGACGGCGGAGGAAAAACTGTTTTTT
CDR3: CASRRTAEEKLFF

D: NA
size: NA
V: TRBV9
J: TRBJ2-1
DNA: TGTGCCAGCAGCGTAGCGACGGGGAGCCTGAATGAGCAGTTCTTC
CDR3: CASSVATGSLNEQFF

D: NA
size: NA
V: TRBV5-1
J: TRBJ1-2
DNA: TGCGCCAGCAGCTCAGACGTTAACTATGGCTACACCTTC
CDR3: CASSSDVNYGYTF

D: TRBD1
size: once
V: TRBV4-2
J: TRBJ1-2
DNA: TGTGCCAGCAGCCTCACAGGGGGAGAGCCCTATGGCTACACCTTC
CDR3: CASSLTGGEPYGYTF

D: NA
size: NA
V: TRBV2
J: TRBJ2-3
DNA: TGTGCCAGCAGTGAAGTGGCCCCTCAATCTCGTAATACGCAGTATTTT
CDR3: CASSEVAPQSRNTQYF

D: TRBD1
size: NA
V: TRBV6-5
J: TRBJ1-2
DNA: TGTGCCAGCACGGCAGGGGGCAAATCTGGCTACACCTTC
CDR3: CASTAGGKSGYTF

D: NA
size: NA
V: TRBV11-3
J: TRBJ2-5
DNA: TGTGCCAGCAGCTTTTCAGGGAGGGAGACCCAGTACTTC
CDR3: CASSFSGRETQYF

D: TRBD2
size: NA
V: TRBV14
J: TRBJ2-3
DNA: TGTGCCAGCAGCCAAATCCTAGCGGGGGTCCACTCTAGCACAGATACGCAGTATTTT
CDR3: CASSQILAGVHSSTDTQYF

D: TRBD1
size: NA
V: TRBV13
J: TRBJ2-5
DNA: TGTGCCAGCAGCACCGCGGGACAGGGCCAAGAGACCCAGTACTTC
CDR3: CASSTAGQGQETQYF

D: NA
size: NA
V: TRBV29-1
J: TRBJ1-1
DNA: TGCAGCGTGAGGGGAGACGGCCTTCCTGGAGCTTTCTTT
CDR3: CSVRGDGLPGAFF

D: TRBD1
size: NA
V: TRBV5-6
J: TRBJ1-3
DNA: TGTGCCAGCAGCCCCACAGGGGCTGGAAACACCATATATTTT
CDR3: CASSPTGAGNTIYF

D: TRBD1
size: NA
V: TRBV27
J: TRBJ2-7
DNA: TGTGCCAGCAGTCCCGGGACAGGGGACTACGAGCAGTACTTC
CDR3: CASSPGTGDYEQYF

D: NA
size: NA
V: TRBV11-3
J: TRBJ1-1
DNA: TGTGCCAGCAGCTCAGGGGAGAACACTGAAGCTTTCTTT
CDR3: CASSSGENTEAFF